A selection of T cell receptor beta chains follows, all from one sample in a study of lymphopenia after photon versus proton radiotherapy. TCRdb's table, derived via immunoSEQ multiplex PCR, lists solely in-frame clones and lacks some. This table has around 27,000 clones, more than 75% appearing once. Sequenced here: peripheral blood, sampled from a patient treated with photon-based radiotherapy. All receptors come from a woman aged 45-60 years with cholangiocarcinoma. Both conserved end residues are part of each CDR3. Each record gives: D gene, clone size, V gene, J gene, CDR3 DNA, CDR3 protein. D genes are given only for firm matches. The listing skips clone size in some rows; elsewhere it reads once, few, many or a size class.

NA	NA	TRBV4-3	TRBJ1-4	TGCGCCAGCAGCCAAGATAGATTGACGATGGGATCGGAAAAACTGTTTTTT	CASSQDRLTMGSEKLFF
NA	NA	TRBV7-2	TRBJ1-2	TGTGCCAGCAGCTTAGCAGATTTGCTCGATGGCTACACCTTC	CASSLADLLDGYTF
NA	NA	TRBV12-5	TRBJ1-2	TGTGCTAGTGGTTTGGTAGCCCCCATCTATGGCTACACCTTC	CASGLVAPIYGYTF
TRBD1	NA	TRBV5-1	TRBJ2-1	TGCGCCAGCAGCTTGGGCAGGGGGTCCCAGCTTGGGAATGAGCAGTTCTTC	CASSLGRGSQLGNEQFF
NA	NA	TRBV6-5	TRBJ1-6	TGTGCCAGCAGCCGCGAAGAGGCTTCACCCCTCCACTTT	CASSREEASPLHF
NA	NA	TRBV4-1	TRBJ2-3	TGCGCCAGCAGCCAACCATTTTATGAGGGGTTAGGGGATACGCAGTATTTT	CASSQPFYEGLGDTQYF
TRBD2	few	TRBV10-3	TRBJ2-1	TGTGCCATCAGTGACCCTCTAGCGGGGGCTTACAATGAGCAGTTCTTC	CAISDPLAGAYNEQFF
TRBD1	NA	TRBV19	TRBJ2-6	TGTGCCAGTAGTCCGGGACAGGGCTCCTCTGGGGCCAACGTCCTGACTTTC	CASSPGQGSSGANVLTF
NA	NA	TRBV7-2	TRBJ2-1	TGTGCCAGCAGCTCCAGACGGGGCTTTAATGAGCAGTTCTTC	CASSSRRGFNEQFF
TRBD1	once	TRBV7-2	TRBJ2-7	TGTGCCAGCAGCACCCGGACAGGGTTGGGCTACGAGCAGTACTTC	CASSTRTGLGYEQYF
NA	NA	TRBV7-7	TRBJ1-1	TGTGCTAGCAGCTTAGGCCAGAACACTGAAGCTTTCTTT	CASSLGQNTEAFF
NA	NA	TRBV18	TRBJ1-2	TGTGCCAGCTCACCACGGGGGGAGAACTATGGCTACACCTTC	CASSPRGENYGYTF
NA	NA	TRBV4-2	TRBJ2-1	TGTGCCAGCAGCCCTTCCCTGCGAGGGGGGGGAATCAATGAGCAGTTCTTC	CASSPSLRGGGINEQFF
TRBD1	NA	TRBV18	TRBJ1-2	TGTGCCAGCTCCCCCCAAGACAGGGGAAGAGATGGCTACACCTTC	CASSPQDRGRDGYTF
NA	NA	TRBV19	TRBJ2-1	TGTGCCAGTTCCCCCGACCGGGACAAGTCTCCGTTCTTC	CASSPDRDKSPFF
NA	NA	TRBV10-2	TRBJ2-1	TGCGCCAGCAGTGCAAGGCAGGGGACCTACAATGAGCAGTTCTTC	CASSARQGTYNEQFF
TRBD2	NA	TRBV30	TRBJ2-4	TGTGCCCTGGGCCTAGCGGGAAACATTCAGTACTTC	CALGLAGNIQYF
NA	NA	TRBV7-8	TRBJ1-6	TGTGCCAGCAGCTTAATAGCAGGGTTTTATTCACCCCTCCACTTT	CASSLIAGFYSPLHF
TRBD1	NA	TRBV7-7	TRBJ2-1	TGTGCCAGCAGCTTAGGGACAGGGGAATACAATGAGCAGTTCTTC	CASSLGTGEYNEQFF
NA	few	TRBV19	TRBJ1-2	TGTGCCAGTAGTATCCGGGACGGCTATGGCTACACCTTC	CASSIRDGYGYTF
TRBD1	NA	TRBV2	TRBJ1-1	TGTGCCAGCAGAGGGACAGGGAGTACTGAAGCTTTCTTT	CASRGTGSTEAFF
TRBD1	NA	TRBV7-2	TRBJ2-7	TGTGCCAGCAGCTCATTGCCTGCAGGGGGAGAGCAGTACTTC	CASSSLPAGGEQYF
NA	NA	TRBV7-9	TRBJ1-2	TGTGCCAGCAGCTTAGATCAGGCAGGGAGTGGCTACACCTTC	CASSLDQAGSGYTF
TRBD2	once	TRBV29-1	TRBJ2-5	TGCAGCGTTGACGGACTAGCGGGGGGGCGGGAGACCCAGTACTTC	CSVDGLAGGRETQYF
TRBD1	NA	TRBV5-5	TRBJ1-2	TGTGCCAGCAGCTTCCGGGACAGGGGGACTTGGGACTATGGCTACACCTTC	CASSFRDRGTWDYGYTF
NA	NA	TRBV12-5	TRBJ1-1	TGTGCTAGTGCCGGGGTGAGGGCAGAAGCACTCATGAACACTGAAGCTTTCTTT	CASAGVRAEALMNTEAFF
NA	NA	TRBV7-2	TRBJ1-5	TGTGCCAGCAGCCCGCAGGGGTCAGGCCAGCCCCAGCATTTT	CASSPQGSGQPQHF
NA	NA	TRBV9	TRBJ1-3	TGTGCCAGCAGCGTGGGGATGGGCGGAAACACCATATATTTT	CASSVGMGGNTIYF
NA	few	TRBV10-3	TRBJ1-1	TGTGCCATCAGAGGAGACAGCAACACTGAAGCTTTCTTT	CAIRGDSNTEAFF
NA	NA	TRBV5-6	TRBJ1-5	TGTGCCAGCAGCTTGGCCGAGAGCCAGCCCCAGCATTTT	CASSLAESQPQHF
TRBD2	NA	TRBV12-5	TRBJ2-5	TGTGCTAGTGGTTTGGAGACTAGCGGGGTTGAGACCCAGTACTTC	CASGLETSGVETQYF
TRBD1	NA	TRBV19	TRBJ1-2	TGTGCAAGTCGGGACAGGACCACTAACTATGGCTACACCTTC	CASRDRTTNYGYTF
NA	NA	TRBV7-6	TRBJ1-5	TGTGCCAGCAGCTTAAGGGGGGGTCCCCTCGGCAATCAGCCCCAGCATTTT	CASSLRGGPLGNQPQHF